The rows below give T cell receptor beta chains drawn from one sample of a study of T cell repertoires in cytomegalovirus infection. TCRdb ran MiXCR on the reads and lists one entry per CDR3 protein. The repertoire holds nearly 550,000 distinct CDR3 sequences, with approximately 16% as singletons. The sequenced sample was CD8+ T cells from PBMCs. The receptors stem from a human donor in good health (CMV status not recorded). Some clones in this sample may be carry-over from other donors' samples. Each CDR3 is given with its conserved first and last residue. Each record gives: J gene, V gene, D gene, clone size, CDR3 protein, CDR3 DNA. The D gene is left open where the match is weak. Clone size is given for some rows only: seen once, a few or many times, or a class if the clone is expanded.

j_call: TRBJ2-7; v_call: TRBV28; d_call: -; clone_size: many; cdr3_aa: CASRQDAAYEQYF; cdr3_nt: TGTGCCAGCAGGCAGGACGCTGCCTACGAGCAGTACTTC
j_call: TRBJ2-7; v_call: TRBV27; d_call: -; clone_size: -; cdr3_aa: CASSRGLPLEQYF; cdr3_nt: TGTGCCAGCAGCCGGGGGCTACCTCTGGAGCAGTACTTC
j_call: TRBJ2-1; v_call: TRBV6-1; d_call: -; clone_size: -; cdr3_aa: CASRSGEGVEQFF; cdr3_nt: TGTGCCAGCAGATCCGGGGAGGGGGTTGAGCAGTTCTTC
j_call: TRBJ2-1; v_call: TRBV27; d_call: TRBD2; clone_size: many; cdr3_aa: CASSSLAGGRDEQFF; cdr3_nt: TGTGCCAGCAGCTCGTTAGCGGGAGGGAGGGATGAGCAGTTCTTC
j_call: TRBJ1-4; v_call: TRBV6-4; d_call: -; clone_size: -; cdr3_aa: CASSDSEDLVSTKKLFF; cdr3_nt: TGTGCCAGCAGTGACTCTGAGGACCTTGTATCGACGAAAAAACTGTTTTTT
j_call: TRBJ1-5; v_call: TRBV28; d_call: TRBD1; clone_size: few; cdr3_aa: CASSPGGSSNQPQHF; cdr3_nt: TGTGCCAGCAGTCCAGGGGGATCAAGCAATCAGCCCCAGCATTTT
j_call: TRBJ2-1; v_call: TRBV20-1; d_call: TRBD2; clone_size: -; cdr3_aa: CSARVLAEDNEQFF; cdr3_nt: TGCAGTGCTAGAGTACTAGCGGAGGACAATGAGCAGTTCTTC
j_call: TRBJ2-5; v_call: TRBV28; d_call: TRBD2; clone_size: many; cdr3_aa: CASSSRKVLAGNQETQYF; cdr3_nt: TGTGCCAGCAGTTCAAGGAAGGTACTAGCGGGGAACCAAGAGACCCAGTACTTC
j_call: TRBJ1-2; v_call: TRBV11-2; d_call: TRBD1; clone_size: many; cdr3_aa: CASSSTGAGGYTF; cdr3_nt: TGTGCCAGCAGCTCAACAGGGGCTGGTGGCTACACCTTC
j_call: TRBJ1-1; v_call: TRBV6-1; d_call: -; clone_size: many; cdr3_aa: CASLYGMNTEAFF; cdr3_nt: TGTGCCAGCTTGTACGGGATGAACACTGAAGCTTTCTTT
j_call: TRBJ1-5; v_call: TRBV7-8; d_call: TRBD1; clone_size: many; cdr3_aa: CASSAARGGQGNQPQHF; cdr3_nt: TGTGCCAGCAGCGCCGCTAGGGGAGGACAGGGCAATCAGCCCCAGCATTTT
j_call: TRBJ2-1; v_call: TRBV13; d_call: TRBD2; clone_size: few; cdr3_aa: CASSLTAGGVNEQFF; cdr3_nt: TGTGCCAGCAGCTTAACAGCGGGAGGGGTGAATGAGCAGTTCTTC
j_call: TRBJ1-2; v_call: TRBV7-9; d_call: TRBD1; clone_size: many; cdr3_aa: CASSLGQGTNYGYTF; cdr3_nt: TGTGCCAGCAGCCTAGGACAGGGAACTAACTATGGCTACACCTTC
j_call: TRBJ1-1; v_call: TRBV7-2; d_call: TRBD1; clone_size: many; cdr3_aa: CASSWGQGAEAFF; cdr3_nt: TGTGCCAGCAGCTGGGGACAGGGGGCTGAAGCTTTCTTT
j_call: TRBJ2-1; v_call: TRBV7-9; d_call: -; clone_size: many; cdr3_aa: CASSLAERPSSYNEQFF; cdr3_nt: TGTGCCAGCAGCTTAGCGGAGCGTCCGAGCTCCTACAATGAGCAGTTCTTC
j_call: TRBJ2-5; v_call: TRBV7-6; d_call: TRBD2; clone_size: many; cdr3_aa: CASSPRTSGALQETQYF; cdr3_nt: TGTGCCAGCAGCCCTCGGACTAGCGGGGCCCTCCAAGAGACCCAGTACTTC
j_call: TRBJ2-1; v_call: TRBV10-2; d_call: -; clone_size: few; cdr3_aa: CASSDYFMERDNEQFF; cdr3_nt: TGCGCCAGCAGTGATTACTTTATGGAGCGGGACAATGAGCAGTTCTTC
j_call: TRBJ2-7; v_call: TRBV7-2; d_call: -; clone_size: many; cdr3_aa: CASSLGVRSYEQYF; cdr3_nt: TGTGCCAGCAGCTTAGGCGTCCGCTCCTACGAGCAGTACTTC
j_call: TRBJ2-7; v_call: TRBV4-2; d_call: -; clone_size: few; cdr3_aa: CASSPTPTGYEQYF; cdr3_nt: TGTGCCAGCAGCCCGACTCCTACAGGGTACGAGCAGTACTTC
j_call: TRBJ1-6; v_call: TRBV11-2; d_call: -; clone_size: many; cdr3_aa: CASSIWGEDNSPLHF; cdr3_nt: TGTGCCAGCAGCATATGGGGGGAGGATAATTCACCCCTCCACTTT
j_call: TRBJ1-2; v_call: TRBV19; d_call: TRBD1; clone_size: many; cdr3_aa: CASRSRDRPNNYGYTF; cdr3_nt: TGTGCCAGTAGGAGCCGGGACAGACCCAATAACTATGGCTACACCTTC
j_call: TRBJ1-5; v_call: TRBV7-9; d_call: -; clone_size: many; cdr3_aa: CASSPYWINQPQHF; cdr3_nt: TGTGCCAGCAGTCCTTACTGGATCAATCAGCCCCAGCATTTT